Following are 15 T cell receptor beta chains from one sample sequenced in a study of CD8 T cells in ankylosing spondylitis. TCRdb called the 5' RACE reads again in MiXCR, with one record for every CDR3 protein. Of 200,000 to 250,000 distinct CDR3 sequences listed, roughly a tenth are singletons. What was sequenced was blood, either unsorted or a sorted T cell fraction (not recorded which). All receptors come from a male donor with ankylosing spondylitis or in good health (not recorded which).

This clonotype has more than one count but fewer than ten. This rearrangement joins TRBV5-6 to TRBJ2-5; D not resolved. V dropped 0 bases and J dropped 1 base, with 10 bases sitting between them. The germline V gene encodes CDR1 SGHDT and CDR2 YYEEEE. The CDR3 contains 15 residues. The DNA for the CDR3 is TGTGCCAGCAGCTTGGAGTGGCAGAGCCAAGAGACCCAGTACTTC. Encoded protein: CASSLEWQSQETQYF.

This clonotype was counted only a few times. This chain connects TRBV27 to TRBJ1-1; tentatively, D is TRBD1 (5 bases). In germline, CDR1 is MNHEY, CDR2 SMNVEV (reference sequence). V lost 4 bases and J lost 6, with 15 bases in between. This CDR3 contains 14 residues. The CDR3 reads CASSSPAVGAEAFF. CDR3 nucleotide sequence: TGTGCCAGCAGTTCCCCGGCAGTAGGGGCTGAAGCTTTCTTT.

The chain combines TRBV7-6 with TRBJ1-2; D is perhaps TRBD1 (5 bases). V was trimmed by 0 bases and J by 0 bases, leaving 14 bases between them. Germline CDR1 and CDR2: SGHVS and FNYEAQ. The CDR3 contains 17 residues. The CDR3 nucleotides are TGTGCCAGCAGCTTAGCGGACCAGGGTTTCCCTAACTATGGCTACACCTTC. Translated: CASSLADQGFPNYGYTF.

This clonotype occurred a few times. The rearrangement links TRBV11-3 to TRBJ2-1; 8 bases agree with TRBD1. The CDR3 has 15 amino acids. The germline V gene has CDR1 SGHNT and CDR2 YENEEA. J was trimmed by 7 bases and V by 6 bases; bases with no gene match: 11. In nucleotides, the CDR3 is TGTGCCAGCAGTAATCAGGGGGCATGGAGGAATGAGCAGTTCTTC. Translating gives CASSNQGAWRNEQFF.

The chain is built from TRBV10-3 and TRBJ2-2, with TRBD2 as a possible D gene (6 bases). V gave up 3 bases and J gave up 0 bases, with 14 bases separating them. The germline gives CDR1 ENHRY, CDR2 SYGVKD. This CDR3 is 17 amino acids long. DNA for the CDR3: TGTGCCATCAGTGATCGGCGTGGGGGGACGAACACCGGGGAGCTGTTTTTT. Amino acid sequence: CAISDRRGGTNTGELFF.

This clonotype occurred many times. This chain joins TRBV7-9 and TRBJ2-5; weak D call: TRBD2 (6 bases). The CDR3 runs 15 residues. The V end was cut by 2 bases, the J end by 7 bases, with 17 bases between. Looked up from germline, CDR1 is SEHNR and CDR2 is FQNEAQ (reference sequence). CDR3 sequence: CASSLRDSGAGTQYF. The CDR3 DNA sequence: TGTGCCAGCAGCTTAAGGGACTCTGGGGCGGGGACCCAGTACTTC.

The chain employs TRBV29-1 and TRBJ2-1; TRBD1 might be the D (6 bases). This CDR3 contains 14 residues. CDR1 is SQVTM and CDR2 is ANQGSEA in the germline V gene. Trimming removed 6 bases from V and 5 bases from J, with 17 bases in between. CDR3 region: CSVSRDTSNNEQFF. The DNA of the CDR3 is TGCAGCGTGTCCCGGGACACATCTAACAATGAGCAGTTCTTC.

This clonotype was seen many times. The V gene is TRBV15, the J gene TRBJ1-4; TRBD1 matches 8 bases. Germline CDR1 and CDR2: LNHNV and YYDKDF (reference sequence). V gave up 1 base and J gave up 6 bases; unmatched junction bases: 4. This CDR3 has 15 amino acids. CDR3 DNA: TGTGCCACCAGCAGAGGGACAGGGAGAGATGAAAAACTGTTTTTT. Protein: CATSRGTGRDEKLFF. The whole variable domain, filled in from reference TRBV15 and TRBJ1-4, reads DAMVIQNPRYQVTQFGKPVTLSCSQTLNHNVMYWYQQKSSQAPKLLFHYYDKDFNNEADTPDNFQSRRPNTSFCFLDIRSPGLGDTAMYLCATSRGTGRDEKLFFGSGTQLSVL.

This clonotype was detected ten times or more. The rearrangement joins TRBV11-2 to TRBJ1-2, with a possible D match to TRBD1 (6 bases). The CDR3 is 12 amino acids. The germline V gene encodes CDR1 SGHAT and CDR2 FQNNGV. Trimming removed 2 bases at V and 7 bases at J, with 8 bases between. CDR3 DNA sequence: TGTGCCAGCAGCTTAAACAGGGCTGGCTACACCTTC. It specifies CASSLNRAGYTF.

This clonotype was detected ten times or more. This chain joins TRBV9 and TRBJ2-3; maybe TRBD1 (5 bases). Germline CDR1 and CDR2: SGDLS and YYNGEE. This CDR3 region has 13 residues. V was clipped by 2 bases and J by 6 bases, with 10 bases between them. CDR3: CASSVGPFDTQYF. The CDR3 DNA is TGTGCCAGCAGCGTGGGGCCGTTTGATACGCAGTATTTT.

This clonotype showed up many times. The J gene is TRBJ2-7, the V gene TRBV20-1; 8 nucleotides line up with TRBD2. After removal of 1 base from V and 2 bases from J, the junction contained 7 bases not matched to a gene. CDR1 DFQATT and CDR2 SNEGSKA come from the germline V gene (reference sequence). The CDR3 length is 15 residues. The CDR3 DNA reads TGCAGTGCTAGAGGTGGTAGCGGGGTTACCTACGAGCAGTACTTC. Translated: CSARGGSGVTYEQYF.

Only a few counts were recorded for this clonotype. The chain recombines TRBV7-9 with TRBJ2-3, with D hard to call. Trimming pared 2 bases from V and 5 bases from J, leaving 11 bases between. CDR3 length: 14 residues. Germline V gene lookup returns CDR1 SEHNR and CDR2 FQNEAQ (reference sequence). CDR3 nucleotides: TGTGCCAGCAGCTTAACCGGGTTAGGAGATACGCAGTATTTT. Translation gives CASSLTGLGDTQYF.

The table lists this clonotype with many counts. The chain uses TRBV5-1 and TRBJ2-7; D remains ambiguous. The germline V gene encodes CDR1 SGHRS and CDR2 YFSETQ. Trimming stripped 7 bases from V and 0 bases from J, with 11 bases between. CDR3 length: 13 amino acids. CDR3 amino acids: CASSNQASYEQYF. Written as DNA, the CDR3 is TGCGCCAGCTCGAATCAGGCCTCCTACGAGCAGTACTTC.

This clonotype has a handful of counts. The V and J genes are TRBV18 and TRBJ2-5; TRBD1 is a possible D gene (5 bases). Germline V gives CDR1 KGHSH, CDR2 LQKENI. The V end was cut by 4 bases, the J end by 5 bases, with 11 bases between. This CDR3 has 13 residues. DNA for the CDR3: TGTGCCAGCTCACTAGGGGCAGTCGAGACCCAGTACTTC. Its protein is CASSLGAVETQYF.

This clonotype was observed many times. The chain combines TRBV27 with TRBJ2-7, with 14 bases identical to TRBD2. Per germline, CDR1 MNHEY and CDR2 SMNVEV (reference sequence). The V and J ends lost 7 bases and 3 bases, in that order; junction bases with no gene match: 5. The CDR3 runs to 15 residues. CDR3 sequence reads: CASNSGTSGGYEQYF. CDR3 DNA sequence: TGTGCCAGCAACTCCGGGACTAGCGGGGGCTACGAGCAGTACTTC.